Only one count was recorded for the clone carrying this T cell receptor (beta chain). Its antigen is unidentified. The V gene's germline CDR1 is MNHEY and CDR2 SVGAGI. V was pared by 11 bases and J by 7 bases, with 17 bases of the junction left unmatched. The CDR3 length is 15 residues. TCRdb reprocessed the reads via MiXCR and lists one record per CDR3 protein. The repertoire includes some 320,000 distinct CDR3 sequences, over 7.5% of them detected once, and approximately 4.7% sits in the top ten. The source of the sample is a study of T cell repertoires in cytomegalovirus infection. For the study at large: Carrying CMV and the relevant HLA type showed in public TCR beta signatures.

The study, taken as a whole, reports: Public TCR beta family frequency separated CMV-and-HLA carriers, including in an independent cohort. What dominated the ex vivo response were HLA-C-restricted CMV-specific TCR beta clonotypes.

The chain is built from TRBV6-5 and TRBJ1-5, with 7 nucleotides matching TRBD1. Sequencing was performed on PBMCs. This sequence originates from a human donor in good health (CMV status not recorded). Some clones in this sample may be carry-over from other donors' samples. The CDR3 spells CAGTKTGEGGQPQHF. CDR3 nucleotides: TGTGCCGGCACCAAAACAGGGGAAGGGGGACAGCCCCAGCATTTT.